This T cell receptor beta chain was sequenced in a study of T-cell memory formation after mild COVID-19. TCRdb reprocessed the 5' RACE reads with MiXCR, giving one entry per CDR3 protein. Of under 250,000 distinct CDR3 sequences in the sample, roughly 9.4% were seen once. There are 14 residues in the CDR3. Between the trimmed V and J ends, which lost 2 bases and 7 bases, there was a span of 9 bases. The germline gives CDR1 MNHEY, CDR2 SVGAGI. The sequence was obtained from a man between 18 and 29 years old who had mild COVID-19 (a few samples of this study predate the infection). Cell type and time point are not known. The specimen sequenced was PBMCs or a T cell subset sorted from them (not recorded which). The rearrangement joins TRBV6-5 to TRBJ1-6; D is possibly TRBD1 (5 bases). The CDR3 DNA is TGTGCCAGCAGTTACCAACAGGAAAATTCACCCCTCCACTTT. Translating it yields CASSYQQENSPLHF.